This TCR beta chain originates from a study of T cells after yellow fever vaccination (dated by TCRdb to about 2019). With regard to the full study: The SMART-Seq v4 Ultra Low Input RNA kit was used to prepare libraries from fractions with low cell numbers. Two healthy male donors, one aged 18 to 30 and one aged 30 to 40 years, were included in the cohort. To follow T-cell clones before and after primary and booster YFV17D yellow fever vaccination, bulk TCR alpha and beta repertoires were sequenced over time. Blood was drawn at multiple timepoints before and after primary and secondary immunization, with bulk PBMC replicates and cell subsets isolated. Broad study findings and their caveats: Because only a couple of donors were included in the study, the extent to which the findings can be generalized is limited. After the booster, most clones that had expanded after primary vaccination were detected again (approximately 97% of CD4 and over 75% of CD8), suggesting broad maintenance of memory. Computational filtering was required because FACS-sorted repertoires could contain abundant contaminating clonotypes from the bulk population. Compared with the primary T-cell response, the secondary T-cell response was weaker but faster, peaking on day 5 rather than day 15. A small share of clonotypes occurred in both CD4 and CD8 compartments, likely arising from convergent recombination.

V is reduced by 6 bases and J by 4 bases, leaving a spacing of 19 bases between them. The CDR3 runs 14 residues from the cysteine to the phenylalanine. The CDR3 DNA has 42 bases and is translated from base 1. In the germline V gene (reference sequence), CDR1 corresponds to DFQATT and CDR2 to SNEGSKA. This specimen's treatment or condition label, per the study, means: live attenuated yellow fever vaccine strain. At each blood-draw timepoint, two biological replicates of bulk PBMCs were obtained. PBMCs were isolated from peripheral blood using a standard Ficoll-Paque protocol. TriZol was used to extract RNA from bulk PBMCs, from CD4 and CD8 fractions, and from dextramer-positive and dextramer-negative fractions. TCR cDNA was synthesized by 5'RACE template switching, which introduced a universal primer site and unique molecular identifiers. Priming for cDNA synthesis came from both the TCR alpha and TCR beta constant segments. Two PCR steps were used to amplify libraries, with sample barcodes and sequencing adapters being added in the second step. Sequencing of the libraries was done on either Illumina HiSeq 2500 (2x100 bp) or NovaSeq (2x150 bp). As for the original processing: Demultiplexing of reads and collapsing into UMI consensus sequences were performed with MIGEC, and V(D)J alignment was carried out with MiXCR. Vaccine-responding clonotypes were defined with edgeR using replicate PBMC samples, requiring FDR below 0.01 and a log2 fold change above 5 up to day 15. CD4 or CD8 identity was assigned to each bulk clonotype according to whether the clonotype was present at higher abundance in the sequenced CD4 repertoire or the sequenced CD8 repertoire. Through fastp at Q25 and MiXCR, TCRdb rebuilt clones from the public reads, retaining in-frame beta chains. Identical CDR3 protein sequences are pooled into one entry, listed with their most common genes and DNA. It is TCRdb's table, rather than the study itself, that gives the V and J calls and clone size. The table for this sample lists hundreds of thousands of distinct CDR3 sequences; roughly 13% of them were counted only once. Of the sample, roughly 13% is held by the ten largest clones.

About this clonotype: The specificity of this receptor is unknown. No quality values exist for individual bases; no much larger clone is one base distant.

Sequencing was performed on PBMCs, taken on the day of the yellow fever booster vaccination. This clonotype was obtained from a young man who received the YFV17D yellow fever vaccine. The sequence is built from TRBV20-1 and TRBJ2-7; the D gene is perhaps TRBD1 or TRBD2, as each covers 5 bases. The CDR3 sequence is CSAPPPGTLYEQYF. The nucleotide sequence reads as follows: TGCAGTGCGCCCCCCCCGGGGACCCTTTACGAGCAGTACTTC.